Below, 9 T cell receptor beta chains from the same sample are listed, as sequenced in a study of blood T cell repertoires in COVID-19. Produced via immunoSEQ multiplex PCR; TCRdb's table is partial and in-frame only. This table has some 120,000 clones, around 78% appearing once. Sequencing was carried out using peripheral blood. The source of these receptors is a man aged 25 to 40 with acute or convalescent COVID-19.

The chain combines TRBV5-6 with TRBJ1-2, with a possible D match to TRBD1 (5 bases). The CDR3 is 13 residues long. V was trimmed by 5 bases and J by 0 bases, leaving 8 bases between them. Germline-derived CDR1 and CDR2 are SGHDT and YYEEEE. The DNA of the CDR3 is TGTGCCAGCAGATTAGGGGCTAACTATGGCTACACCTTC. Its translation: CASRLGANYGYTF.

This chain uses TRBV18 with TRBJ1-2, with a tentative D call TRBD1 (6 bases). In germline, CDR1 is KGHSH, CDR2 LQKENI. The CDR3 spans 16 residues. V was clipped by 3 bases and J by 0 bases, with 14 bases between them. DNA of the CDR3: TGTGCCAGCTCACCTTCGCAGGCAGGGGCTAACTATGGCTACACCTTC. Protein: CASSPSQAGANYGYTF.

The J gene is TRBJ1-2, the V gene TRBV11-2; TRBD1 matches 10 bases. The CDR3 is 14 amino acids. Germline lookup yields CDR1 SGHAT and CDR2 FQNNGV. The trim removed 5 bases at V and 8 bases at J, leaving 8 bases unmatched. In DNA, the CDR3 is TGTGCCAGCAGCCTGGGACAGGGGACAGGCGGCTACACCTTC. Translating it yields CASSLGQGTGGYTF.

The genes are TRBV19 and TRBJ1-1; D not resolved. Trimming left V 7 bases short and J 1 base short, with 16 bases between. CDR1 LNHDA and CDR2 SQIVND come from the germline V gene (reference sequence). The CDR3 is 15 amino acids. The CDR3 reads CASTLGGGPNTEAFF. CDR3 nucleotide sequence: TGTGCCAGTACTCTTGGCGGCGGCCCGAACACTGAAGCTTTCTTT. Full variable domain (remainder filled in from reference TRBV19 and TRBJ1-1): DGGITQSPKYLFRKEGQNVTLSCEQNLNHDAMYWYRQDPGQGLRLIYYSQIVNDFQKGDIAEGYSVSREKKESFPLTVTSAQKNPTAFYLCASTLGGGPNTEAFFGQGTRLTVV.

The rearrangement links TRBV12-3 or TRBV12-4 to TRBJ2-7; D perhaps matches TRBD1 (5 bases). Between the trimmed V and J ends, which lost 3 bases and 4 bases, there was a span of 10 bases. This CDR3 is 13 amino acids long. Written as DNA, the CDR3 is TGTGCCAGCAGTTTTGGGCAGGGATACGAGCAGTACGTC. Its translation: CASSFGQGYEQYV.

The chain recombines TRBV25-1 with TRBJ1-1; possibly TRBD1 for D (5 bases). Germline-derived CDR1 and CDR2 are MGHDK and SYGVNS. The length of the CDR3 is 14 residues. The V and J ends lost 6 bases and 5 bases respectively, with 16 bases between them. CDR3 sequence reads: CASRELGPRTEAFF. Here the CDR3 DNA reads TGTGCCAGCAGAGAGTTGGGGCCGAGGACTGAAGCTTTCTTT.

The chain employs TRBV25-1 and TRBJ1-1; D possibly corresponds to TRBD1 (5 bases). CDR1 is MGHDK and CDR2 is SYGVNS in the germline V gene. V was trimmed by 3 bases and J by 1 base, leaving 9 bases between them. The CDR3 spans 14 residues. The CDR3 sequence is CASSDQTANTEAFF. The CDR3 DNA reads TGTGCCAGCAGTGACCAGACAGCGAACACTGAAGCTTTCTTT.

V gene TRBV3-1 (or the pseudogene TRBV3-2) combines with J gene TRBJ2-1, with 8 positions matching TRBD2. The trim removed 4 bases at V and 10 bases at J, leaving 15 bases unmatched. CDR1 and CDR2 (germline): LGHDT, YNNKEL (reference sequence). CDR3 length: 16 amino acids. The CDR3, as DNA: TGTGCCAGCAGCCCCCAGCCGGGACTAGTGGGGGGGGAGCAGTTCTTC. Protein product: CASSPQPGLVGGEQFF.

This clone was seen a single time. The chain couples TRBV13 to TRBJ2-5, with TRBD2 as a possible D gene (6 bases). The CDR3 length is 15 residues. The germline gives CDR1 PRHDT, CDR2 FYEKMQ (reference sequence). V lost 2 bases, J lost 4 bases, and 14 bases lay in between. The CDR3 reads CASSLRYRGRETQYF. CDR3 bases: TGTGCCAGCAGCTTACGGTATCGGGGGAGAGAGACCCAGTACTTC.